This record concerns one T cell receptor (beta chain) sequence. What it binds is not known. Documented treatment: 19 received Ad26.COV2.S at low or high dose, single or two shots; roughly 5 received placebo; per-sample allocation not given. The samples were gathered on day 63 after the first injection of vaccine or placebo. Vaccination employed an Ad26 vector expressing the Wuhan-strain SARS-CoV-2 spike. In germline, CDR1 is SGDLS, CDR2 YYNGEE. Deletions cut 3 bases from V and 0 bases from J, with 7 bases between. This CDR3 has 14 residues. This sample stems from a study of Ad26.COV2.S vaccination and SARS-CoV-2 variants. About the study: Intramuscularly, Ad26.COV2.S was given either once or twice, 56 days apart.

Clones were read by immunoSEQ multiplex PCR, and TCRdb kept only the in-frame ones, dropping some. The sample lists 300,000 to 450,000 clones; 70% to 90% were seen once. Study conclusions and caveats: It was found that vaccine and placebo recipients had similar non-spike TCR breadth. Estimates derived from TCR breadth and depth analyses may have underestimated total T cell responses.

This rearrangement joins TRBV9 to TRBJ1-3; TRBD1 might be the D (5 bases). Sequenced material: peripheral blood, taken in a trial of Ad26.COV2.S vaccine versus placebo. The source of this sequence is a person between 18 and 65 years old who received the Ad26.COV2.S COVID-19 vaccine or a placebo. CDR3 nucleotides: TGTGCCAGCAGCGGGGGCATCTCTGGAAACACCATATATTTT. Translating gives CASSGGISGNTIYF.